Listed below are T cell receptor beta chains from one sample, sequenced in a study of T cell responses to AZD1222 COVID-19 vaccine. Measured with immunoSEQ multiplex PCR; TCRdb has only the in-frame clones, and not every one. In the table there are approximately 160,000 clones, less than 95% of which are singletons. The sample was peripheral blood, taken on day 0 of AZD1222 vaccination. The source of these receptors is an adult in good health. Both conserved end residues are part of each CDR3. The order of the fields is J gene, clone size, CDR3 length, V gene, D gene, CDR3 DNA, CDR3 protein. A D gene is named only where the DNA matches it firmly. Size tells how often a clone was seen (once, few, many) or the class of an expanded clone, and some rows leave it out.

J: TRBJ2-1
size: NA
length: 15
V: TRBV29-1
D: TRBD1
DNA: TGCAGCGTTGACACTGGACAGGGGCTCTACAATGAGCAGTTCTTC
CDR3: CSVDTGQGLYNEQFF

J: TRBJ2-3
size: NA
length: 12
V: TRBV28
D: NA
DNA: TGTGCCAGCACCTACCTCTGGGATACGCAGTATTTT
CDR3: CASTYLWDTQYF

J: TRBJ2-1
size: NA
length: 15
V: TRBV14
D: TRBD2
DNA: TGTGCCAGCAGCCCTCGGGACTACGGCGTAGATGAGCAGTTCTTC
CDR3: CASSPRDYGVDEQFF

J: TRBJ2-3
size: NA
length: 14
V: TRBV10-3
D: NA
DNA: TGTGCCATCCGCCCTGGGGCGTCATACGATACGCAGTATTTT
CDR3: CAIRPGASYDTQYF

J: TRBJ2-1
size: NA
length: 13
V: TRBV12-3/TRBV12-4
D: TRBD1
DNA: TGTGCCAGCAGCAGGGGGCTGTACAATGAGCAGTTCTTC
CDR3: CASSRGLYNEQFF

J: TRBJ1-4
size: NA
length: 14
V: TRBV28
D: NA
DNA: TGTGCCAGCAGTTTCTGGGGCTACCGAGAAAAACTGTTTTTT
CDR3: CASSFWGYREKLFF

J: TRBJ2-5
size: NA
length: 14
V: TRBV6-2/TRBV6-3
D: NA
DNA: TGTGCCAGCAGCACCCGGAATCCCCAAGAGACCCAGTACTTC
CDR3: CASSTRNPQETQYF

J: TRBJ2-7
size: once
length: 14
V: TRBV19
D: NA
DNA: TGTGCCAGTAGTAGAAGACAGGACCCAGGGGAGCAGTACTTC
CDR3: CASSRRQDPGEQYF

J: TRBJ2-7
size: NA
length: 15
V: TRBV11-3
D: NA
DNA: TGTGCCAGCAGCTCCTACGGACAGGGAGGGAACGAGCAGTACTTC
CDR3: CASSSYGQGGNEQYF

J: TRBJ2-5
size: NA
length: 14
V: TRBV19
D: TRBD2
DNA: TGTGCCAGTAGTACGCGGGGGGGTATTGAGACCCAGTACTTC
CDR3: CASSTRGGIETQYF

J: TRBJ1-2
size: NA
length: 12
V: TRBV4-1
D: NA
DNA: TGCGCCAGCAGCCATGCCCGGGGAGGCTACACCTTC
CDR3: CASSHARGGYTF

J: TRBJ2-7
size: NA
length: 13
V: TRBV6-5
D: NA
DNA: TGTGCCAGCAGCCGGACACCCTCCTACGAGCAGTACTTC
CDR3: CASSRTPSYEQYF

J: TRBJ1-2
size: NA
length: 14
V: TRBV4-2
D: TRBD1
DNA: TGTGCCAGCAGCGCGGGGACAGGGGTGAATGGCTACACCTTC
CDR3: CASSAGTGVNGYTF

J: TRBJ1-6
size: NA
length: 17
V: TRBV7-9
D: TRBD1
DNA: TGTGCCAGCAGAGTAGGGCAGGGGGCTTCCTATAATTCACCCCTCCACTTT
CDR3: CASRVGQGASYNSPLHF

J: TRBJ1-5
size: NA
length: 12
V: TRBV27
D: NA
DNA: TGTGCCAGCAGTTTTGTGGGTCAGCCCCAGCATTTT
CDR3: CASSFVGQPQHF

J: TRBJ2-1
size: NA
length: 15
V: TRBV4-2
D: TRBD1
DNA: TGTGCCAGCAGCCCAACTGACAGGGAGACGGGTGAGCAGTTCTTC
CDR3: CASSPTDRETGEQFF

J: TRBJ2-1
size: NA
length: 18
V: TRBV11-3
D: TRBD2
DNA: TGTGCCAGCAGCTGGGCCGCCGGGACTAGCGGGGGGTACAATGAGCAGTTCTTC
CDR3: CASSWAAGTSGGYNEQFF